Listed here are 15 T cell receptor beta chains from one sample, sequenced in a study of blood T cell repertoires in COVID-19. The table came from immunoSEQ multiplex PCR; TCRdb's copy has only in-frame clones and leaves some out. The sample lists 450,000 or so clones, roughly 89% occurring once. The sequencing sample was made of peripheral blood. The receptors shown here come from a man between 18 and 35 years old with COVID-19, enrolled during active disease.

This sequence joins TRBV27 and TRBJ2-7, with D perhaps TRBD1 (6 bases). V lost 2 bases and J lost 5, with 13 bases in between. This CDR3 comprises 14 residues. Germline CDR1 is MNHEY and CDR2 is SMNVEV (reference sequence). The CDR3, as DNA: TGTGCCAGCAGTTTAACACAGGGTCGACACGAGCAGTACTTC. It yields the protein CASSLTQGRHEQYF.

The chain carries TRBV2 and TRBJ2-7; 11 nucleotides line up with TRBD2. V dropped 4 bases and J dropped 9; count of bases not matched to a gene: 8. The CDR3 extends over 14 amino acids. Germline assignment: CDR1 SNHLY and CDR2 FYNNEI. CDR3 amino acids: CASSGASGRLAQYF. CDR3 nucleotide sequence: TGTGCCAGCAGTGGGGCTAGCGGGAGGTTGGCGCAGTACTTC.

This clone appeared a single time. The chain has TRBV19 and TRBJ2-7; 7 bases are shared with TRBD1. V lost 5 bases, J lost 7 bases, and 8 bases stayed unmatched. This CDR3 contains 13 residues. Germline CDR1 reads LNHDA; CDR2 reads SQIVND (reference sequence). The chain's CDR3 is CASSSGTVIEQYF. The CDR3 DNA reads TGTGCCAGTAGTTCCGGGACAGTGATAGAGCAGTACTTC.

The chain has TRBV3-1 (or the pseudogene TRBV3-2) and TRBJ1-6; 7 positions agree with TRBD1. This CDR3 has 16 amino acids. The V and J ends lost 4 bases and 3 bases, in that order; junction bases with no gene match: 6. The germline CDR1 and CDR2 sequences are LGHDT and YNNKEL (reference sequence). DNA of the CDR3: TGTGCCAGCAGCCCCAACAGGGGAGGCTATAATTCACCCCTCCACTTT. Encoded protein: CASSPNRGGYNSPLHF.

The chain has TRBV30 and TRBJ1-5; no clear D gene. CDR1 GTSNPN and CDR2 SVGIG come from the germline V gene (reference sequence). The CDR3 is made up of 14 amino acids. Trimming pared 2 bases from V and 1 base from J, leaving 9 bases between. CDR3 loop: CAWSTSNSNQPQHF. CDR3 sequence (DNA): TGTGCCTGGAGTACGAGTAACAGCAATCAGCCCCAGCATTTT.

J is TRBJ2-1 and V is TRBV6-6; perhaps TRBD1 as D (6 bases). The CDR3 runs 13 residues. Looked up from germline, CDR1 is MNHNY and CDR2 is SVGAGI (reference sequence). V was trimmed by 8 bases and J by 8 bases, leaving 16 bases between them. In DNA form, the CDR3 reads TGTGCCAGCCTTATGGGGGCTGAGCATGAGCAGTTCTTC. It codes for CASLMGAEHEQFF.

The V call is TRBV9, the J call TRBJ2-1; 9 bases agree with TRBD2. This CDR3 contains 15 residues. Germline CDR1 and CDR2: SGDLS and YYNGEE. The V segment lost 0 bases and the J segment 6 bases; nucleotides outside the gene matches: 4. In nucleotides, the CDR3 is TGTGCCAGCAGCGTAGTGGCGGGGGGGCCCAATGAGCAGTTCTTC. Protein: CASSVVAGGPNEQFF.

This clone turned up a few times. The gene calls are TRBV2 and TRBJ2-1; 9 bases match TRBD2. V trimming: 2 bases; J trimming: 10 bases; junction bases outside the gene matches: 9. CDR1 and CDR2 (germline): SNHLY, FYNNEI. The CDR3 is 15 amino acids. The DNA of the CDR3 is TGTGCCAGCAGTGAATCTAGCGGGGCTTGGCTAGAGCAGTTCTTC. Amino acid sequence: CASSESSGAWLEQFF.

The rearrangement links TRBV18 to TRBJ1-1, with D uncertain. In germline, CDR1 is KGHSH, CDR2 LQKENI. CDR3 length equals 12 residues. V lost 6 bases and J 8 bases, leaving 13 bases between the germline ends. CDR3 loop: CASSLDGDEAFF. CDR3 DNA sequence: TGTGCCAGCTCCCTCGACGGAGACGAAGCTTTCTTT.

V usage is TRBV6-5 and J usage is TRBJ1-1, with D unresolved. V dropped 6 bases and J dropped 1 base, with 12 bases sitting between them. CDR3 size: 14 residues. The germline V gene has CDR1 MNHEY and CDR2 SVGAGI. CDR3 loop: CASRTGIRNTEAFF. In DNA form, the CDR3 reads TGTGCCAGCAGAACCGGGATAAGGAACACTGAAGCTTTCTTT.

The chain couples TRBV27 to TRBJ1-2; the D is unclear. Trimming took off 3 bases at V and 4 bases at J, with 9 bases between the two ends. In germline, CDR1 is MNHEY, CDR2 SMNVEV (reference sequence). The CDR3 is made up of 13 amino acids. The CDR3 DNA sequence: TGTGCCAGCAGTTTCTACAGAACCTATGGCTACACCTTC. Encoded protein: CASSFYRTYGYTF.

The gene calls are TRBV3-1 (or the pseudogene TRBV3-2) and TRBJ2-1; 14 bases line up with TRBD2. Germline assignment: CDR1 LGHDT and CDR2 YNNKEL (reference sequence). Trimming removed 4 bases from V and 7 bases from J; junction bases left unmatched: 12. The CDR3 runs to 18 residues. CDR3 bases: TGTGCCAGCAGCCCCCACAGGGGGACTAGCGGGAGAGGAAATGAGCAGTTCTTC. This sequence encodes CASSPHRGTSGRGNEQFF.

This clone is a singleton in its sample. The chain joins TRBV6-5 to TRBJ1-1, with D hard to call. From germline, CDR1 is MNHEY and CDR2 SVGAGI. This CDR3 has 15 residues. V was trimmed by 5 bases and J by 4 bases, leaving 17 bases between them. CDR3 amino acids: CASSTESGLATEAFF. CDR3 sequence (DNA): TGTGCCAGCAGTACCGAGTCGGGTCTGGCCACTGAAGCTTTCTTT.

In DNA form, the CDR3 reads TGTGCCAGTAGTACCCTCGGCTCCTACAATGAGCAGTTCTTC. It codes for CASSTLGSYNEQFF. The rearrangement joins TRBV19 to TRBJ2-1; D remains ambiguous. Trimming cost V 4 bases and J 0 bases, with 7 bases left between them. CDR3 size: 14 residues. Per germline, CDR1 LNHDA and CDR2 SQIVND (reference sequence).

This clone was found a few times. This chain connects TRBV24-1 to TRBJ2-7; 7 positions agree with TRBD2. The CDR3 loop spans 14 amino acids. J lost 2 bases, V lost 3 bases, and 3 bases had no gene match. The V gene's germline CDR1 is KGHDR and CDR2 SFDVKD. As DNA, the CDR3 is TGTGCCACCAGTGATGGCGGGAGAGCCTACGAGCAGTACTTC. Residues: CATSDGGRAYEQYF.